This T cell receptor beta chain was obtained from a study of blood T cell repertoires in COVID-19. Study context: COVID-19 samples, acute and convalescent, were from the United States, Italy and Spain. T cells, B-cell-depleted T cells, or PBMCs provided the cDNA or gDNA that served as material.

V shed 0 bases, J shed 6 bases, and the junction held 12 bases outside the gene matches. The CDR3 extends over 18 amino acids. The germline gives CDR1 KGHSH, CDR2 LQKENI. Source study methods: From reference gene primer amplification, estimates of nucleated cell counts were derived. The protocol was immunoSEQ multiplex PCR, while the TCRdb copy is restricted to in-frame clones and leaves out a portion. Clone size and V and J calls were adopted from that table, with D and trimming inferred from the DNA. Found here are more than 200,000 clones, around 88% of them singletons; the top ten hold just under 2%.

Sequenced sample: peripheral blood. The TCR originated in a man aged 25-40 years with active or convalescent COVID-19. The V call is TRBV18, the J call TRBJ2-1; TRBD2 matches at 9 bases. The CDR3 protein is CASSPPISSGTSSNEQFF. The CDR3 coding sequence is TGTGCCAGCTCACCACCGATTTCTAGCGGGACCTCTTCCAATGAGCAGTTCTTC.